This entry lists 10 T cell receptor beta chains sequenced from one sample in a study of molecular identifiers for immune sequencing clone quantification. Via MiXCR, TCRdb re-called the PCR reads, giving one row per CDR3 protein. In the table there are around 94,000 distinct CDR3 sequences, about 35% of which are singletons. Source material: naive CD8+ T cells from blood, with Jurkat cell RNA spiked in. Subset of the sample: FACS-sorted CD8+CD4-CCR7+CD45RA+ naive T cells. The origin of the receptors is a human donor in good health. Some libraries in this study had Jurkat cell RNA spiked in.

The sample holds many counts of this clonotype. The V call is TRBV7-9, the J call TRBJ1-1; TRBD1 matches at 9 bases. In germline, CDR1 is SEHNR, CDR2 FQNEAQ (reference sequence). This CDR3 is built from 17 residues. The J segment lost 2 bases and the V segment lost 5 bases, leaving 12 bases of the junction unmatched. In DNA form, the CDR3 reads TGTGCCAGCAGCCCCCCGGGACAGGGATATCCAAACACTGAAGCTTTCTTT. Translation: CASSPPGQGYPNTEAFF.

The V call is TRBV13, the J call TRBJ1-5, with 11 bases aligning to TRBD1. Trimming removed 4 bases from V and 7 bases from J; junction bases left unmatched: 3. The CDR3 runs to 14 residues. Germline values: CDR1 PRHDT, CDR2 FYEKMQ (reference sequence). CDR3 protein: CASSSGTGGQPQHF. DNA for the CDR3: TGTGCCAGCAGCTCCGGGACAGGGGGACAGCCCCAGCATTTT.

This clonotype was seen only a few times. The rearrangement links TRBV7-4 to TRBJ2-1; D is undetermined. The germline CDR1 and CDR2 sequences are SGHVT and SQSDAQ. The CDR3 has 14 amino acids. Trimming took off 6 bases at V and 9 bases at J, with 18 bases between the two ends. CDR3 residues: CASSLRAQYAEQFF. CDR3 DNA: TGTGCCAGCAGTTTAAGGGCCCAGTATGCTGAGCAGTTCTTC.

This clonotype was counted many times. The CDR3 reads CASSPSSGTGELFF. CDR3 coding DNA: TGTGCCAGCAGTCCGTCTAGCGGGACCGGGGAGCTGTTTTTT. The chain recombines TRBV12-3 or TRBV12-4 with TRBJ2-2; TRBD2 matches at 8 bases. This CDR3 is built from 14 residues. V lost 5 bases to trimming and J lost 5 bases; unmatched junction nucleotides: 4.

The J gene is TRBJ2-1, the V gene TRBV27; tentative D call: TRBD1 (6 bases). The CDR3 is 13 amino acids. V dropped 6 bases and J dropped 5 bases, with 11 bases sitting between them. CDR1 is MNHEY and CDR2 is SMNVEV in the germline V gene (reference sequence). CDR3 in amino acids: CASSTGYHNEQFF. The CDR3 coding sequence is TGTGCCAGCAGCACAGGGTACCACAATGAGCAGTTCTTC.

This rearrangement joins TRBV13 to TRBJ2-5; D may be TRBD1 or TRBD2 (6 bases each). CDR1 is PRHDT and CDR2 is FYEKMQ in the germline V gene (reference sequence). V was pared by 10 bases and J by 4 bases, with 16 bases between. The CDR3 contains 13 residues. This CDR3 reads CATLLGGGETQYF. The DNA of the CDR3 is TGTGCCACCCTCCTCGGGGGCGGAGAGACCCAGTACTTC.

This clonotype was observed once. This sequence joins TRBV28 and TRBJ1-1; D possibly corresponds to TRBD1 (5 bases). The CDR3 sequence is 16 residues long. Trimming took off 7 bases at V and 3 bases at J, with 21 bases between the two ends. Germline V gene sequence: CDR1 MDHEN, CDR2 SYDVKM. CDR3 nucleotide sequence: TGTGCCAGCAAACAAGGGGCGCCCAGAGGTCACACTGAAGCTTTCTTT. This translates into CASKQGAPRGHTEAFF.

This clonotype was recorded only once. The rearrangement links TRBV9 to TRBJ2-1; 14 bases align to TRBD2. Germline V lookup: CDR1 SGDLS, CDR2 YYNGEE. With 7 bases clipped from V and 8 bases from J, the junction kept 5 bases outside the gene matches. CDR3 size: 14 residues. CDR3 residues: CASGTSGSFYEQFF. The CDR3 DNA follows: TGTGCCAGCGGGACTAGCGGGAGTTTCTATGAGCAGTTCTTC.

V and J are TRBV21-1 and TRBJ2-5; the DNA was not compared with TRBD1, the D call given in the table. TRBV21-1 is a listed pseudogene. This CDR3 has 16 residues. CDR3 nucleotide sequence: TGTGCCAGTCCCGTACAGGGGGCTTCGCCAAAAGAGACCCAGTACTTC. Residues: CASPVQGASPKETQYF.

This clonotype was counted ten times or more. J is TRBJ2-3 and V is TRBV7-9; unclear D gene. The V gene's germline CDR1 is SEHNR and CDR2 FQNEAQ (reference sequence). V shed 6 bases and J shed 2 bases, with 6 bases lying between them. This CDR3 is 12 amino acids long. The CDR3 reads CASRRFTDTQYF. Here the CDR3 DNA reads TGTGCCAGCAGGCGATTCACAGATACGCAGTATTTT.